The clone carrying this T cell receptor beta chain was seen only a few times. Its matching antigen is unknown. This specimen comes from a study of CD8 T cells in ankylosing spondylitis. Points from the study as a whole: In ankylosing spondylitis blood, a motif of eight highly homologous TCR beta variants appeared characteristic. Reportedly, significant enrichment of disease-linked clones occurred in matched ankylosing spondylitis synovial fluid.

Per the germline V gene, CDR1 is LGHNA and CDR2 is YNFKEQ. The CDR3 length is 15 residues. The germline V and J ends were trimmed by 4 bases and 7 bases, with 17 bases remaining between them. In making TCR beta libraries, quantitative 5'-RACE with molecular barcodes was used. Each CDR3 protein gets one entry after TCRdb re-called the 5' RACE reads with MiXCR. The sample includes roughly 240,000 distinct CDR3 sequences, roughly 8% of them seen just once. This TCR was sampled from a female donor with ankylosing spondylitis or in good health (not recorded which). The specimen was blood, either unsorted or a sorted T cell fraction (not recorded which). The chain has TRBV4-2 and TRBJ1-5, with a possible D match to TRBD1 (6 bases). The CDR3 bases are TGTGCCAGCAGCCCCCGGGACAACCCTGGGCAGCCCCAGCATTTT. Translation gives CASSPRDNPGQPQHF.